The 6 T cell receptor beta chains below were found in one sample sequenced in a study of multiple sclerosis patients with progressive multifocal leukoencephalopathy. Time point denoted: time of PML onset. Data came from immunoSEQ multiplex PCR; TCRdb stores just in-frame clones and leaves some out. Counted here are about 32,000 clones, around 90% occurring once; the ten biggest clones make up less than 6.5%. The material was PBMCs, obtained from a patient treated with natalizumab. The receptors derive from a woman aged 40 to 50 with progressive multifocal leukoencephalopathy.

The chain couples TRBV28 to TRBJ1-3; D gene uncertain. V dropped 3 bases and J dropped 8 bases, with 14 bases sitting between them. Per germline, CDR1 MDHEN and CDR2 SYDVKM. The CDR3 runs to 14 residues. CDR3 region: CASSLSSRGHTIYF. The CDR3 coding sequence is TGTGCCAGCAGTTTGTCCTCGCGTGGCCACACCATATATTTT.

This rearrangement joins TRBV19 to TRBJ2-4, with D tentatively TRBD1 (6 bases). The CDR3 totals 15 residues. V dropped 7 bases and J dropped 7 bases, with 20 bases sitting between them. Germline V CDR1 and CDR2: LNHDA, SQIVND (reference sequence). The CDR3 reads CASTTPTQGSNIQYF. CDR3 coding DNA: TGTGCCAGTACCACTCCCACACAGGGTTCGAACATTCAGTACTTC.

V usage is TRBV11-2 and J usage is TRBJ2-2; D is possibly TRBD2 (6 bases). The CDR3 is 14 residues long. The V and J ends lost 2 bases and 5 bases respectively, with 9 bases between them. The V gene's germline CDR1 is SGHAT and CDR2 FQNNGV. The CDR3 reads CASSLLRGTGELFF. CDR3 DNA sequence: TGTGCCAGCAGCTTACTTCGGGGGACCGGGGAGCTGTTTTTT.

This chain links TRBV27 with TRBJ2-3, with 11 bases aligning to TRBD2. CDR3 length: 15 amino acids. Trimming took 7 bases from V and 5 from J; bases not matched to a gene: 8. Germline V lookup: CDR1 MNHEY, CDR2 SMNVEV (reference sequence). The chain's CDR3 is CASNLAGGPGDTQYF. The CDR3 coding sequence is TGTGCCAGCAACTTAGCGGGGGGGCCGGGAGATACGCAGTATTTT.

The genes are TRBV5-1 and TRBJ1-1; 9 bases are a match to TRBD1. The trim removed 4 bases at V and 6 bases at J, leaving 1 base unmatched. The CDR3 is 12 residues long. CDR1 and CDR2 from the germline V gene are SGHRS and YFSETQ. CDR3 DNA: TGCGCCAGCAGCGGGACAGGGTCTGAAGCTTTCTTT. Its protein is CASSGTGSEAFF.

This chain joins TRBV19 and TRBJ1-5; TRBD1 matches at 10 bases. This CDR3 has 15 amino acids. Germline lookup yields CDR1 LNHDA and CDR2 SQIVND (reference sequence). Trimming at V came to 6 bases and at J to 1 base, leaving 3 bases not matched to a gene. The CDR3 region is CASSPDRGSNQPQHF. CDR3 sequence (DNA): TGTGCCAGTAGCCCGGACAGGGGGAGCAATCAGCCCCAGCATTTT.